The clone carrying this T cell receptor beta chain has only one observation. The entry originates in a study of shared clonotypes between healthy human individuals. V was trimmed by 0 bases and J by 5 bases, leaving 11 bases between them. CDR1 is LNHDA, CDR2 SQIVND, per germline (reference sequence). This CDR3 is 14 amino acids long. Terminally differentiated effector memory CD45RA+ cells were excluded from the naive CD8 cells, which were CD45RO-negative and positively selected for CCR7. Libraries were prepared by immunoSEQ multiplex PCR; TCRdb keeps only in-frame clonotypes and omits some of them. The data contain under 1 million clones, more than 85% of them singletons.

This sequence originates from a man under 40 in good health. The V and J genes are TRBV19 and TRBJ2-7; weak D call: TRBD1 (6 bases). Source material: naive CD8+ T cells sorted from blood. CDR3 region: CASSIDGQFNEQYF. DNA for the CDR3: TGTGCCAGTAGTATAGACGGACAGTTCAACGAGCAGTACTTC.